This TCR beta chain was recorded in a study of T cells in Graves' hyperthyroidism and ophthalmopathy. Regarding the study as a whole: In validation, the model predicted ophthalmopathy. These predictions came a median approximately 6.5 months before onset.

It was RNA transcripts that yielded the amplified TCR beta CDR3 regions. HTBI primers were the set used in a first-round RT-PCR of the TCR CDR3. TCRdb re-analysed the multiplex PCR reads in MiXCR, keeping a single row per CDR3 protein. The sample carries around 340,000 distinct CDR3 sequences, approximately 18% recorded once. As for this clonotype: The antigen is not known.

V was trimmed by 3 bases and J by 5 bases, leaving 17 bases between them. The CDR3 has 16 residues. Germline V gives CDR1 LGHNA, CDR2 YNFKEQ. Investigators excluded patients with uncontrolled infection, other autoimmune disease, pregnancy or lactation. The receptor was derived from a woman in her twenties or thirties with Graves' hyperthyroidism that later progressed to Graves' ophthalmopathy. The sequencing input was blood. The chain has TRBV4-2 and TRBJ2-1; either TRBD1 or TRBD2 may fit D (5 bases each). The CDR3 loop is CASSHSGTAVDNEQFF. DNA of the CDR3: TGTGCCAGCAGCCACTCCGGGACGGCAGTCGACAATGAGCAGTTCTTC.